The 7 T cell receptor beta chains below were found in one sample sequenced in a study of spatial heterogeneity in lung cancer. Time point noted: sample taken at primary tumor resection. For these TCRs, the target antigens are not known. Broader study findings: Mutation tallies in tumors tracked expanded intratumoral alpha and beta TCR counts.

TCRdb re-called the 5' RACE reads with MiXCR, one entry per CDR3 protein. In the table there are about 2,700 distinct CDR3 sequences, roughly 5.7% of which are singletons. The sequenced sample was lung tumor tissue, obtained at surgery. These receptors were collected from a male donor with early-stage non-small cell lung cancer.

The sample holds many counts of this clonotype. V gene TRBV7-9 combines with J gene TRBJ2-1, with 8 bases matching TRBD2. With V trimmed by 6 bases and J by 3 bases, 4 bases remained unmatched. This CDR3 comprises 14 residues. From germline, CDR1 is SEHNR and CDR2 FQNEAQ (reference sequence). CDR3 protein: CASRQAGGYNEQFF. DNA of the CDR3: TGTGCCAGCAGGCAGGCGGGGGGCTACAATGAGCAGTTCTTC.

This clonotype was recorded many times. The chain couples TRBV7-8 to TRBJ2-1; D perhaps matches TRBD2 (6 bases). Germline values: CDR1 SGHVS, CDR2 FQNEAQ. The V end was cut by 3 bases, the J end by 5 bases, with 17 bases between. The CDR3 loop spans 16 amino acids. The CDR3 is CASSLWSGLEDNEQFF. The CDR3 DNA reads as TGTGCCAGCAGCTTGTGGAGCGGGCTAGAAGACAATGAGCAGTTCTTC.

This clonotype is termed medium-sized. The V gene is TRBV15, the J gene TRBJ1-1, with D tentatively TRBD1 (6 bases). The ends were cut back, 2 bases at V and 7 bases at J, with 11 bases in the middle. CDR3 length equals 13 residues. Germline V gives CDR1 LNHNV, CDR2 YYDKDF (reference sequence). In DNA, the CDR3 is TGTGCCACCAGCAGATCAGGGGTGGGTGAAGCTTTCTTT. Residues: CATSRSGVGEAFF.

The J gene is TRBJ2-5, the V gene TRBV10-3; D may be TRBD1 or TRBD2 (5 bases each). Trimming stripped 8 bases from V and 5 bases from J, with 15 bases between. The CDR3 totals 13 residues. Germline assignment: CDR1 ENHRY and CDR2 SYGVKD. The CDR3 bases are TGTGCCATCGGGACCCCGGGCGGGGAGACCCAGTACTTC. It codes for CAIGTPGGETQYF.

This clonotype was counted many times. The chain combines TRBV7-6 with TRBJ2-3, with 12 bases matching TRBD2. The germline V gene has CDR1 SGHVS and CDR2 FNYEAQ. The junction had 11 bases not matched to a gene; V was cut back by 0 bases and J by 4 bases. This CDR3 spans 19 amino acids. CDR3 residues: CASSLAPASGRARSDTQYF. The CDR3 nucleotides read TGTGCCAGCAGCTTAGCGCCGGCTAGCGGGAGGGCCCGGTCAGATACGCAGTATTTT.

This clonotype is medium-sized (0.01 to 0.1%). The gene calls are TRBV2 and TRBJ1-1, with TRBD1 matching 10 bases. This CDR3 spans 17 amino acids. Germline CDR1 and CDR2: SNHLY and FYNNEI. Germline trimming cut 6 bases from V and 2 bases from J; bases unmatched to any gene: 12. CDR3 nucleotides: TGTGCCAGCAGCTCCATACGGACGACAGGGGGCAACACTGAAGCTTTCTTT. Its protein is CASSSIRTTGGNTEAFF.

The genes are TRBV6-6 and TRBJ2-2; no firm D call. The V gene's germline CDR1 is MNHNY and CDR2 SVGAGI (reference sequence). The CDR3 has 10 amino acids. V lost 10 bases and J lost 3, with 3 bases in between. Written as DNA, the CDR3 is TGTGCCACATACACCGGGGAGCTGTTTTTT. Its translation: CATYTGELFF.